This T cell receptor (beta chain) was sequenced during a study of kidney transplant recipient with SARS-CoV-2 infection. TCRdb passed the reads through MiXCR, listing each CDR3 protein once. The sample carries approximately 250,000 distinct CDR3 sequences, about 28% recorded once. CDR1 is SGHNT and CDR2 is YYREEE in the germline V gene (reference sequence). The V and J ends lost 7 bases and 4 bases respectively, with 23 bases between them. CDR3 length: 16 residues. The J gene is TRBJ1-2, the V gene TRBV5-4; D not resolved. The sequence came from a male patient aged 25 to 39 who had COVID-19 and was a kidney transplant recipient. The graft donor may account for some of the T cells. Sequencing was performed on a blood sample, taken at baseline and on day 111 from a kidney transplant recipient. The CDR3 region is CASCVSVPGKTYGYTF. In DNA form, the CDR3 reads TGTGCCAGCTGTGTGTCCGTACCAGGAAAGACCTATGGCTACACCTTC.